A single sample gave rise to the 19 T cell receptor beta chains below, sequenced in a study of T cell repertoires and HLA-DP antigens. After 15 days' expansion, CD4+ cells were restimulated around 25 h with HeLa expressing allogeneic DPB1. Retrovirally transduced HeLa cells with HLA-DPA1/DPB1, HLA-DM, invariant chain and CD80 served as stimulators. This table comes from immunoSEQ multiplex PCR, and its TCRdb copy is limited to in-frame clones, with some not included. Among 1,500 to 2,000 clones, roughly 77% were seen once, and the ten largest hold around 59%. Sequencing input: CD137- CD4+ T cells from cultured PBMCs. The receptors originated from a man aged 45 to 65 in good health and CMV-seronegative.

This sequence joins TRBV4-1 and TRBJ1-2, with no clear D. The CDR3 spans 16 residues. Germline CDR1 reads MGHRA; CDR2 reads YSYEKL. V lost 0 bases and J lost 8, with 19 bases in between. CDR3 sequence reads: CASSQDPMVDVGGYTF. The CDR3 coding sequence is TGCGCCAGCAGCCAAGATCCAATGGTCGATGTTGGGGGCTACACCTTC.

The V gene is TRBV7-2, the J gene TRBJ2-1; no clear D. V dropped 1 base and J dropped 0 bases, with 7 bases sitting between them. The germline gives CDR1 SGHTA, CDR2 FQGNSA. This CDR3 has 15 residues. CDR3 sequence (DNA): TGTGCCAGCAGCTTAGTGGCACCCTCCTACAATGAGCAGTTCTTC. Translated, it gives CASSLVAPSYNEQFF.

This clone was counted a single time. The chain employs TRBV18 and TRBJ1-2; D gene unclear. Germline V lookup: CDR1 KGHSH, CDR2 LQKENI. The CDR3 runs 13 residues. The V and J ends lost 1 base and 3 bases respectively, with 6 bases between them. CDR3 residues: CASSPQGDYGYTF. CDR3 bases: TGTGCCAGCTCACCACAGGGTGACTATGGCTACACCTTC.

The V and J genes are TRBV29-1 and TRBJ1-2, with 8 bases that match TRBD1. V gave up 2 bases and J gave up 8 bases; unmatched junction bases: 4. Germline V gene lookup returns CDR1 SQVTM and CDR2 ANQGSEA. The CDR3 totals 12 residues. The DNA for the CDR3 is TGCAGCGTTGAACGACAGGGGTGGGGCTACACCTTC. It translates to CSVERQGWGYTF.

V and J are TRBV11-2 and TRBJ2-5, with no clear D. The CDR3 totals 14 residues. V lost 5 bases to trimming and J lost 5 bases, with 15 bases between them. Per the germline V gene, CDR1 is SGHAT and CDR2 is FQNNGV. For the CDR3, the DNA is TGTGCCAGCAGCCCAAGTAGGGCATGGGAGACCCAGTACTTC. It translates to CASSPSRAWETQYF.

In regard to this clone: Relative to the germline gene, one junction end is altered; a read error may explain this. This rearrangement joins TRBV7-7 to TRBJ2-2; D perhaps matches TRBD1 (6 bases). The germline V gene has CDR1 SSHAT and CDR2 FNYEAQ (reference sequence). The CDR3 runs 15 residues. In DNA, the CDR3 is TGTGCTAGCAGCGGTATCACGACAGGCGTCGGGGAGCTGTTTTTT. It codes for CASSGITTGVGELFF.

This CDR3 reads CASSVGGGGAAETQYF. The CDR3 DNA reads TGTGCCAGCAGCGTAGGGGGCGGGGGGGCCGCTGAGACCCAGTACTTC. The rearrangement joins TRBV9 to TRBJ2-5; 9 bases match TRBD2. CDR1 and CDR2 (germline): SGDLS, YYNGEE. After removal of 0 bases from V and 5 bases from J, the junction contained 8 bases not matched to a gene. This CDR3 has 16 residues.

This clone was detected once. V gene TRBV11-2 combines with J gene TRBJ1-2, with a possible D match to TRBD1 (6 bases). CDR1 is SGHAT and CDR2 is FQNNGV in the germline V gene. CDR3 length equals 13 residues. Trimming removed 5 bases from V and 4 bases from J, with 11 bases in between. The CDR3 DNA reads as TGTGCCAGCAGCGAGGAAGGGGGCTATGGCTACACCTTC. Encoded protein: CASSEEGGYGYTF. Drawing the rest from reference TRBV11-2 and TRBJ1-2, the complete variable domain is EAGVAQSPRYKIIEKRQSVAFWCNPISGHATLYWYQQILGQGPKLLIQFQNNGVVDDSQLPKDRFSAERLKGVDSTLKIQPAKLEDSAVYLCASSEEGGYGYTFGSGTRLTVV.

By frequency in the sample, this clone is large (0.1 to 1%). The chain carries TRBV4-2 and TRBJ2-5; no definite D call. With 1 base removed from V and 7 bases from J, the gap between germline ends came to 10 bases. CDR1 is LGHNA, CDR2 YNFKEQ, per germline. This CDR3 is built from 13 residues. CDR3 amino acids: CASSQGPTGTQYF. The CDR3 nucleotides are TGTGCCAGCAGCCAAGGGCCGACGGGGACCCAGTACTTC.

The V and J genes are TRBV7-9 and TRBJ2-7; perhaps TRBD2 as D (5 bases). V lost 1 base and J lost 3, with 13 bases in between. CDR3 length: 15 residues. Germline V gene data show CDR1 as SEHNR and CDR2 as FQNEAQ (reference sequence). The CDR3 coding sequence is TGTGCCAGCAGCTTAGGTGAGGCGGGCGGCTACGAGCAGTACTTC. Translating gives CASSLGEAGGYEQYF.

CDR3 DNA: TGTGCCAGCAGTGAGGGACAGGGTTCCTACGAGCAGTACTTC. Its translation is CASSEGQGSYEQYF. This chain connects TRBV2 to TRBJ2-7; 9 bases line up with TRBD1. This CDR3 has 14 amino acids. Trimming removed 3 bases from V and 1 base from J; junction bases left unmatched: 1. CDR1 SNHLY and CDR2 FYNNEI come from the germline V gene.

The chain has TRBV27 and TRBJ2-7; 13 bases are shared with TRBD2. This CDR3 spans 15 amino acids. Looked up from germline, CDR1 is MNHEY and CDR2 is SMNVEV (reference sequence). V lost 2 bases, J lost 6 bases, and 4 bases stayed unmatched. CDR3 DNA sequence: TGTGCCAGCAGTTTAACTAGCGGGGGGGCGAGCGAGCAGTACTTC. It is translated as CASSLTSGGASEQYF.

This clone was seen just once. V is TRBV13 and J is TRBJ2-3, with D possibly matching TRBD2 (5 bases). CDR3 length equals 12 residues. The V end was cut by 2 bases, the J end by 8 bases, with 8 bases between. The germline V gene encodes CDR1 PRHDT and CDR2 FYEKMQ (reference sequence). CDR3 sequence (DNA): TGTGCCAGCAGCTTAAACGGGGTTACGCAGTATTTT. It specifies CASSLNGVTQYF.

This clone has just a few counts. The chain couples TRBV11-3 to TRBJ2-7; possible D gene TRBD2, 5 bases. There are 15 residues in the CDR3. CDR1 and CDR2 from the germline V gene are SGHNT and YENEEA. V lost 1 base, J lost 3 bases, and 13 bases lay in between. Here the CDR3 DNA reads TGTGCCAGCAGCTTAGGTGAGGCGGGCGGCTACGAGCAGTACTTC. Its translation is CASSLGEAGGYEQYF.

On this clone: A read error likely explains this, since a far larger clone differs by one base. The chain joins TRBV6-6 to TRBJ1-5, with D possibly TRBD1 on 5 matching bases. The CDR3 contains 16 residues. Per the germline V gene, CDR1 is MNHNY and CDR2 is SVGAGI (reference sequence). DNA of the CDR3: TGTGCCAGCTGTTACCCGTTGGGGGGGGGCAATCAGCCCCAGCATTTT. The encoded protein is CASCYPLGGGNQPQHF.

This clone was picked up a small number of times. The chain uses TRBV14 and TRBJ1-1; D gene unclear. The CDR3 sequence is 12 residues long. CDR1 is SGHDN and CDR2 is FVKESK in the germline V gene. The V end lost 6 bases, the J end lost 6 bases, and 11 bases lay between the germline ends. The CDR3 sequence is CASSHEGAEAFF. CDR3 coding DNA: TGTGCCAGCAGTCATGAGGGTGCTGAAGCTTTCTTT.

V and J are TRBV11-2 and TRBJ2-1, with D perhaps TRBD2 (5 bases). There are 13 residues in the CDR3. CDR1 and CDR2 from the germline V gene are SGHAT and FQNNGV. Trimming pared 5 bases from V and 15 bases from J, leaving 20 bases between. The CDR3 loop is CASSQFTGNEGFF. The CDR3 DNA follows: TGTGCCAGCAGCCAATTCACGGGGAATGAGGGGTTCTTC.

This rearrangement joins TRBV29-1 to TRBJ1-2, with no clear D. With 4 bases removed from V and 1 base from J, the gap between germline ends came to 10 bases. This CDR3 is 13 amino acids long. The germline gives CDR1 SQVTM, CDR2 ANQGSEA. CDR3 nucleotides: TGCAGCGTTGCCCCGAGCCATAACTATGGCTACACCTTC. Translation: CSVAPSHNYGYTF.

The rearrangement joins TRBV28 to TRBJ1-2, with D possibly matching TRBD1 (5 bases). Trimming stripped 3 bases from V and 3 bases from J, with 5 bases between. Germline loops: CDR1 MDHEN, CDR2 SYDVKM. This CDR3 contains 12 residues. This CDR3 reads CASSLGDYGYTF. The CDR3 bases are TGTGCCAGCAGTTTGGGGGACTATGGCTACACCTTC.